The next 22 T cell receptor beta chains were all read from a single sample in a study of blood T cell repertoires in COVID-19. Only in-frame clones appear in the TCRdb table, and some are missing; sequencing was by immunoSEQ multiplex PCR. The table includes 35,000 to 45,000 clones, approximately 75% detected once. Sample: peripheral blood. These receptors all come from a human donor in a cohort sampled during active or convalescent COVID-19. The donor label of this sample is uncertain.

This sequence joins TRBV9 and TRBJ1-2; no firm D call. Germline CDR1 reads SGDLS; CDR2 reads YYNGEE. This CDR3 spans 17 amino acids. The ends were cut back, 3 bases at V and 6 bases at J, with 24 bases in the middle. Here the CDR3 DNA reads TGTGCCAGCAGCGCAGTCCAGAGCTCGGAGGTTCCTGATGGCTACACCTTC. Amino acid sequence: CASSAVQSSEVPDGYTF.

This clone was picked up a small number of times. The chain uses TRBV9 and TRBJ1-4; TRBD1 agrees at 8 bases. Germline trimming cut 3 bases from V and 3 bases from J; bases unmatched to any gene: 4. This CDR3 is 15 amino acids long. Germline loops: CDR1 SGDLS, CDR2 YYNGEE. The CDR3 DNA follows: TGTGCCAGCAGCGGGCAGGGGGCTTCTAATGAAAAACTGTTTTTT. This sequence encodes CASSGQGASNEKLFF.

The chain has TRBV7-2 and TRBJ1-1; 8 bases line up with TRBD1. Germline V gene lookup returns CDR1 SGHTA and CDR2 FQGNSA. With 1 base clipped from V and 6 bases from J, the junction kept 7 bases outside the gene matches. The CDR3 is made up of 15 amino acids. The CDR3 is CASSLGGLQGAEAFF. The CDR3 DNA follows: TGTGCCAGCAGCTTAGGTGGGTTACAGGGGGCTGAAGCTTTCTTT.

The V and J genes are TRBV6-5 and TRBJ2-6; 8 bases agree with TRBD1. Germline-derived CDR1 and CDR2 are MNHEY and SVGAGI. This CDR3 has 14 residues. V shed 8 bases, J shed 2 bases, and the junction held 2 bases outside the gene matches. For the CDR3, the DNA is TGTGCCAGCGCGACAGGGGCTGGGGCCAACGTCCTGACTTTC. It yields the protein CASATGAGANVLTF.

The rearrangement links TRBV6-5 to TRBJ1-5; weak D call: TRBD1 (6 bases). The CDR3 loop spans 15 amino acids. The germline gives CDR1 MNHEY, CDR2 SVGAGI. The germline V and J ends were trimmed by 6 bases and 3 bases, with 15 bases remaining between them. This chain's CDR3 is CASRPTQGNNQPQHF. The CDR3 nucleotides are TGTGCCAGCAGACCCACTCAGGGGAACAATCAGCCCCAGCATTTT.

The chain couples TRBV9 to TRBJ2-2; the match to TRBD2 covers 12 bases. In germline, CDR1 is SGDLS, CDR2 YYNGEE. CDR3 length: 14 residues. Trimming at V came to 5 bases and at J to 7 bases, leaving 3 bases not matched to a gene. CDR3 bases: TGTGCCAGCAGTCCTAGCGGGAGGGGCGGGGAGCTGTTTTTT. Translating gives CASSPSGRGGELFF. Together with reference TRBV9 and TRBJ2-2, the CDR3 gives the full variable domain: DSGVTQTPKHLITATGQRVTLRCSPRSGDLSVYWYQQSLDQGLQFLIQYYNGEERAKGNILERFSAQQFPDLHSELNLSSLELGDSALYFCASSPSGRGGELFFGEGSRLTVL.

This clone was observed a handful of times. The CDR3 loop reads CASSSRGRGTDTQYF. The CDR3 region has the DNA TGCGCCAGCAGCTCCAGGGGGCGAGGCACAGATACGCAGTATTTT. V is TRBV5-1 and J is TRBJ2-3; 8 bases align to TRBD1. Looked up from germline, CDR1 is SGHRS and CDR2 is YFSETQ. The CDR3 runs 15 residues. Germline trimming cut 3 bases from V and 1 base from J; bases unmatched to any gene: 4.

The chain is built from TRBV11-1 and TRBJ2-7; D possibly corresponds to TRBD1 (5 bases). The V end lost 2 bases, the J end lost 9 bases, and 8 bases lay between the germline ends. The germline CDR1 and CDR2 sequences are SGHAT and FQDESV (reference sequence). CDR3 length equals 11 residues. CDR3 region: CASSLRGPQYF. In DNA form, the CDR3 reads TGTGCCAGCAGCTTAAGGGGTCCGCAGTACTTC.

The chain is built from TRBV6-5 and TRBJ2-3, with TRBD2 matching over 12 bases. Germline CDR1 is MNHEY and CDR2 is SVGAGI. CDR3 length: 16 residues. V lost 2 bases to trimming and J lost 3 bases; unmatched junction nucleotides: 3. The CDR3 spells CASSYGTSGLTDTQYF. CDR3 nucleotide sequence: TGTGCCAGCAGTTACGGGACTAGCGGGCTTACAGATACGCAGTATTTT.

The chain employs TRBV6-5 and TRBJ1-2, with D perhaps TRBD1 (6 bases). Germline CDR1 MNHEY, CDR2 SVGAGI. V lost 3 bases and J lost 4, with 15 bases in between. The CDR3 has 15 residues. Written as DNA, the CDR3 is TGTGCCAGCAGTTATTCTAGGACAGACACCTATGGCTACACCTTC. It translates to CASSYSRTDTYGYTF.

In its sample, this clone was seen a few times. The CDR3 region has the DNA TGTGCCAGCAGCTTAGATTCGGACAGGGGGCGAGACAAAAACATTCAGTACTTC. Protein sequence: CASSLDSDRGRDKNIQYF. This chain joins TRBV11-3 and TRBJ2-4; 11 bases match TRBD1. CDR1 SGHNT and CDR2 YENEEA come from the germline V gene. This CDR3 is built from 18 residues. V dropped 0 bases and J dropped 3; count of bases not matched to a gene: 7.

CDR3 nucleotide sequence: TGTGCCATCAGTTTGGGGGGCTCCTACGAGCAGTACTTC. Protein: CAISLGGSYEQYF. The chain couples TRBV10-3 to TRBJ2-7; D perhaps matches TRBD2 (6 bases). The length of the CDR3 is 13 residues. Between the trimmed V and J ends, which lost 5 bases and 0 bases, there was a span of 8 bases. The germline gives CDR1 ENHRY, CDR2 SYGVKD.

V and J are TRBV2 and TRBJ1-2, with D uncertain. The CDR3 contains 11 residues. With 8 bases removed from V and 4 bases from J, the gap between germline ends came to 8 bases. Per germline, CDR1 SNHLY and CDR2 FYNNEI. This CDR3 is CASSTGYGYTF. CDR3 sequence (DNA): TGTGCCAGCTCAACGGGCTATGGCTACACCTTC. The whole variable domain, remainder taken from reference TRBV2 and TRBJ1-2, is EPEVTQTPSHQVTQMGQEVILRCVPISNHLYFYWYRQILGQKVEFLVSFYNNEISEKSEIFDDQFSVERPDGSNFTLKIRSTKLEDSAMYFCASSTGYGYTFGSGTRLTVV.

This clone was found a few times. The chain carries TRBV6-5 and TRBJ2-7, with D perhaps matching TRBD2 (6 bases). The CDR3 contains 14 residues. V lost 5 bases and J 3 bases, leaving 14 bases between the germline ends. Germline-derived CDR1 and CDR2 are MNHEY and SVGAGI. The DNA of the CDR3 is TGTGCCAGCAGTCTGACTAGAAAAAGCTACGAGCAGTACTTC. Translating it yields CASSLTRKSYEQYF.

The chain employs TRBV29-1 and TRBJ2-7; 9 nucleotides match TRBD2. The germline V gene encodes CDR1 SQVTM and CDR2 ANQGSEA. The length of the CDR3 is 17 residues. J gave up 0 bases and V 6 bases, and 15 bases lay outside the gene matches. The CDR3 DNA is TGCAGCGTAAGGGGACTGGTTGGTAGCGGGAGCTCCTACGAGCAGTACTTC. The encoded protein is CSVRGLVGSGSSYEQYF.

The chain carries TRBV6-6 and TRBJ2-1; 14 nucleotides agree with TRBD2. This CDR3 has 17 residues. The germline gives CDR1 MNHNY, CDR2 SVGAGI (reference sequence). J lost 7 bases, V lost 5 bases, and 10 bases had no gene match. Here the CDR3 DNA reads TGTGCCAGCAGTCCCCGACTAGCGGGAGGGCCATCGAATGAGCAGTTCTTC. Its translation is CASSPRLAGGPSNEQFF.

V and J are TRBV10-3 and TRBJ2-3; a possible D gene is TRBD2 (5 bases). Trimming left V 3 bases short and J 3 bases short, with 13 bases between. This CDR3 has 15 amino acids. The germline V gene has CDR1 ENHRY and CDR2 SYGVKD. The CDR3 DNA is TGTGCCATCAGTGAAGGAAGCGGCGATACAGATACGCAGTATTTT. Amino acid sequence: CAISEGSGDTDTQYF.

In its sample, this clone was seen once. The V and J genes are TRBV7-2 and TRBJ2-7, with D perhaps TRBD2 (5 bases). With 2 bases removed from V and 6 bases from J, the gap between germline ends came to 17 bases. Germline CDR1 reads SGHTA; CDR2 reads FQGNSA. This CDR3 is built from 15 residues. The CDR3 protein is CASSLTGLEGSEQYF. The DNA of the CDR3 is TGTGCCAGCAGCTTAACGGGGTTGGAAGGCTCCGAGCAGTACTTC.

The rearrangement joins TRBV24-1 to TRBJ2-3; 11 positions agree with TRBD2. This CDR3 has 18 amino acids. The germline V gene has CDR1 KGHDR and CDR2 SFDVKD. V trimming: 1 base; J trimming: 0 bases; junction bases outside the gene matches: 5. The CDR3 coding sequence is TGTGCCACCAGTGATTTCCTGACTAGCGGGGATAGCACAGATACGCAGTATTTT. Translation: CATSDFLTSGDSTDTQYF.

The chain has TRBV6-6 and TRBJ2-7, with 9 nucleotides matching TRBD1. V was pared by 5 bases and J by 3 bases, with 8 bases of the junction left unmatched. The CDR3 is made up of 15 amino acids. Per germline, CDR1 MNHNY and CDR2 SVGAGI (reference sequence). As DNA, the CDR3 is TGTGCCAGCAGTGTTGGCGGGACAGGGTTCTACGAGCAGTACTTC. This gives the protein CASSVGGTGFYEQYF.

This sequence joins TRBV19 and TRBJ2-7; 9 bases line up with TRBD2. Looked up from germline, CDR1 is LNHDA and CDR2 is SQIVND (reference sequence). V shed 6 bases, J shed 3 bases, and the junction held 9 bases outside the gene matches. The CDR3 is 15 amino acids. The DNA for the CDR3 is TGTGCCAGTAGGACCGCCGGGACTAGCCTCTACGAGCAGTACTTC. As protein: CASRTAGTSLYEQYF.

The chain employs TRBV7-2 and TRBJ2-1; unclear D gene. Germline CDR1 reads SGHTA; CDR2 reads FQGNSA. V was clipped by 3 bases and J by 2 bases, with 8 bases between them. The CDR3 extends over 14 amino acids. The CDR3 region is CASSFNGAYNEQFF. The CDR3 DNA reads as TGTGCCAGCAGCTTCAACGGAGCCTACAATGAGCAGTTCTTC.